The present T cell receptor beta chain was sequenced within a study of T cell responses to AZD1222 COVID-19 vaccine. Study-wide background: Researchers grouped second doses given at about 4 or about 12 weeks into one pool.

The assay was immunoSEQ multiplex PCR, and TCRdb's table has in-frame clones only and misses some. Seen here are 90,000 to 120,000 clones, 88% observed once, and the top ten hold 8% to 9%. Trimming took 1 base from V and 2 from J, leaving 10 bases between them. The V gene's germline CDR1 is SGHKS and CDR2 YYEKEE (reference sequence). The CDR3 is 15 residues long. Regarding this clone: Antigen specificity is unknown.

Study-level results: Spike-specific TCR breadth and depth rose after two AZD1222 doses. Donors, mostly white British, included more females; clonal diversity was possibly underestimated. Mapped onto spike, vaccine-associated CD4 TCRs spanned it and were dominant at 160-218 and 743-854.

The specimen was peripheral blood, collected on day 0 of AZD1222 vaccination. This rearrangement joins TRBV5-5 to TRBJ1-3; D is undetermined. This TCR came from an adult in good health. CDR3 residues: CASSLLGSAGNTIYF. CDR3 nucleotides: TGTGCCAGCAGCTTGTTGGGGTCTGCTGGAAACACCATATATTTT.